Listed below are T cell receptor beta chains from one sample, sequenced in a study of identical twins. Using its own MiXCR run on the 5' RACE reads, TCRdb lists one record per CDR3 protein. The data contain roughly 710,000 distinct CDR3 sequences, around 5.7% of them singletons. The sequenced sample consisted of naive T cells sorted from blood. The receptor set was obtained from a man aged 18 to 35 in good health. Each CDR3 is given with its conserved first and last residue. A D gene is named only where the DNA matches it firmly. Rows give clone size only sometimes, using once, few, many, or a class for an expanded clone.

D,size,J,V,CDR3,DNA
NA,many,TRBJ2-2,TRBV29-1,CSVEGSWPGDTSPGELFF,TGCAGCGTTGAAGGGTCCTGGCCCGGGGACACCTCCCCCGGGGAGCTGTTTTTT
NA,NA,TRBJ2-2,TRBV7-2,CASSLAGPVPTGELFF,TGTGCCAGCAGCTTAGCTGGACCAGTCCCCACCGGGGAGCTGTTTTTT
TRBD1,many,TRBJ2-4,TRBV7-9,CASSPRVGTGGLSLKGIQYF,TGTGCCAGCAGCCCCCGAGTAGGGACAGGGGGCCTGTCTCTTAAGGGCATTCAGTACTTC
TRBD1,many,TRBJ2-1,TRBV20-1,CSARGRDRGHEQFF,TGCAGTGCTAGAGGCCGGGACAGGGGGCATGAGCAGTTCTTC
NA,NA,TRBJ2-6,TRBV12-5,CASGLILGGAPGANVLTF,TGTGCTAGTGGTTTGATTTTGGGGGGCGCTCCTGGGGCCAACGTCCTGACTTTC
NA,few,TRBJ2-7,TRBV18,CASSPRDGIYEQYF,TGTGCCAGCTCACCCCGGGACGGGATATACGAGCAGTACTTC
NA,many,TRBJ1-1,TRBV5-1,CASSLGDSLGEAFF,TGCGCCAGCAGCTTGGGTGACAGCTTGGGTGAAGCTTTCTTT
NA,NA,TRBJ2-7,TRBV10-3,CAISETGGAYEQYF,TGTGCCATCAGTGAGACAGGAGGCGCCTACGAGCAGTACTTC
NA,few,TRBJ2-3,TRBV4-1,CASSSRDTYTDTQYF,TGCGCCAGCAGCAGCCGGGACACATACACAGATACGCAGTATTTT
NA,many,TRBJ1-1,TRBV3-1,CASSQLHRREMNTEAFF,TGTGCCAGCAGCCAACTTCACCGCCGGGAGATGAACACTGAAGCTTTCTTT
NA,NA,TRBJ2-1,TRBV29-1,CSVGGSGEQFF,TGCAGCGTTGGCGGGTCAGGGGAGCAGTTCTTC
TRBD2,few,TRBJ2-7,TRBV4-3,CASRQDTSGPYEQYF,TGCGCCAGCAGGCAAGACACTAGCGGTCCCTACGAGCAGTACTTC
NA,many,TRBJ2-7,TRBV27,CASRGAKTYEQYF,TGTGCCAGCAGGGGGGCGAAAACCTACGAGCAGTACTTC